This T cell receptor beta chain was identified in a study of shared clonotypes between healthy human individuals. In regard to this clone: Antigen unknown.

The investigators split CD4+ cells into a CD45RA+ naive subset and a CD45RA-negative memory subset. Study observations and caveats: Sampling was confined to blood; repertoires within tissues likely differ.

Trimming shortened V by 0 bases and J by 2 bases, and 14 bases separated the two germline ends. CDR3 length: 16 residues. Sequenced by immunoSEQ multiplex PCR; TCRdb stores in-frame clones only, minus some. In the table there are some 2 million clones, 90% to 95% of which are singletons. The chain joins TRBV5-3 to TRBJ1-2, with TRBD1 as a possible D gene (6 bases). TRBV5-3 is an ORF, with its function uncertain. This sequence was found in a man between 18 and 29 years old in good health. Sequencing was carried out using naive CD4+ T cells sorted from blood. Sample subset: CD45RA+ positively selected. CDR3: CARSLGGWTENYGYTF. CDR3 DNA sequence: TGTGCCAGAAGCTTGGGGGGCTGGACAGAGAACTATGGCTACACCTTC.